The present TCR beta chain was sequenced within a study of blood T cell repertoires in COVID-19 (dated by TCRdb to 2018 to 2021). Background for the entire study: The collaborator samples originated in the United States, Italy and Spain and spanned the acute and convalescent phases of COVID-19. The material from the prospective study consisted of cDNA or gDNA derived from T cells, B-cell-depleted T cells, or PBMCs. Subjects who had been exposed to COVID-19, were actively infected with it, or had recovered from it provided the deeply sampled blood TCRbeta repertoires that made up the dataset. The samples were drawn from two sources: the first 160 participants of the ongoing ImmuneRACE study, and over 1,000 subjects contributed by 6 global collaborators. The repertoires were made available in a free public database intended to serve as a resource for research on the immune response to SARS-CoV-2. Where available, HLA class I and class II types were obtained from metadata supplied by the sample provider rather than from assay-based typing. Sample metadata almost always included a de-identified subject ID, COVID-19 status, age in years and sex. The research as a whole found: Clinical and demographic metadata were provided uncurated, with the amount varying by source and participant.

This clone was counted only a few times. Its antigen remains unidentified. Base qualities are not provided; no much larger clone lies one nucleotide away. TCRbeta CDR3 regions were amplified from genomic DNA by means of the immunoSEQ Assay, a bias-controlled multiplex PCR. Concerning the study's data processing: Within the assay, amplification of reference gene primers was used to estimate how many nucleated cells each sample contained. Sequence reads were collapsed and filtered to measure the absolute abundance of every unique TCRbeta CDR3 rearrangement. Productive Simpson clonality was computed per sample as the square root of Simpson's diversity index over productive rearrangements. TCRdb took this table from immuneACCESS and kept in-frame rearrangements with V and J called. Such tables lack part of the clones; where checked against another copy, unresolved V genes explain under half of the gap, and the rest is unexplained. That table gives V, J and clone size, and the DNA gave D and trimming. This sample has about 200,000 clones in its table, and 65% to 90% of those were observed once. The ten largest account for 5.1% of the sample.

Whole blood was collected in K2EDTA tubes by collaborating institutions according to the institutions' own protocols. For TCRbeta analysis, collaborator samples were shipped as frozen whole blood, as isolated PBMCs, or as DNA extracted from either sample type. This TCR was recovered from a human donor in a cohort sampled during active COVID-19. The sample consisted of peripheral blood.

The base sequence is TGTGCCAGCAGACCCCCAGTCGGAAACACCATATATTTT. Its coded protein is CASRPPVGNTIYF. Rearrangement joined TRBV6-6 to TRBJ1-3; the D gene assignment is ambiguous. CDR1 is given as MNHNY and CDR2 as SVGAGI, both from the germline V gene (reference sequence). Including the terminal cysteine and phenylalanine, the CDR3 comprises 13 residues. The entry retains the CDR3 DNA only, 39 bases that are in frame from base 1. V loses 6 bases, J loses 4 bases, and the germline ends lie 10 bases apart.